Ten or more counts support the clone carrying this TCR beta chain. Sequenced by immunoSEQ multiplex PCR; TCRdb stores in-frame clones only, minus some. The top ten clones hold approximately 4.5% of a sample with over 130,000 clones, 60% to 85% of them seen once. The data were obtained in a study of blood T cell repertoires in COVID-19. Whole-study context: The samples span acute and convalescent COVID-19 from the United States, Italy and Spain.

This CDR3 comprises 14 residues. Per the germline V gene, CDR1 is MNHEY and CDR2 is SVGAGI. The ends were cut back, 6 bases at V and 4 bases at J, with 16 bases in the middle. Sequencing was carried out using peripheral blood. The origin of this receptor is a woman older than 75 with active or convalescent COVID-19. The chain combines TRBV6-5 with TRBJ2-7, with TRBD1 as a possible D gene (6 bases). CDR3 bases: TGTGCCAGCAGATGGGGGACACAAACGTACGAGCAGTACTTC. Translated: CASRWGTQTYEQYF.